The rows below give T cell receptor beta chains drawn from one sample of a study of shared clonotypes between healthy human individuals. Some clones are missing from TCRdb's copy, which holds only in-frame ones; the method was immunoSEQ multiplex PCR. The sample consists of about 580,000 clones, about 98% of them appearing once. The sample consisted of naive CD8+ T cells sorted from blood. The receptors were sampled from a man aged 25 to 40 in good health. CDR3s include the opening cysteine and the closing phenylalanine or tryptophan. Fields, in order: V gene, D gene, J gene, clone size, CDR3 protein, CDR3 DNA. The D gene is left open where the match is weak. Clone size is stated in some rows and not others, as once, few, many or a class when expanded.

TRBV2	NA	TRBJ2-5	NA	CASSEAVGSQETQYF	TGTGCCAGCAGTGAAGCCGTTGGATCCCAAGAGACCCAGTACTTC
TRBV25-1	NA	TRBJ2-7	NA	CASRGYEEDSSYEQYF	TGTGCCAGCAGGGGCTACGAGGAGGACTCTAGCTACGAGCAGTACTTC
TRBV6-5	NA	TRBJ2-3	once	CASSPREFGADTQYF	TGTGCCAGCAGTCCGAGGGAATTTGGTGCAGATACGCAGTATTTT
TRBV28	NA	TRBJ1-5	NA	CASSLTQGGNQPQHF	TGTGCCAGCAGTCTAACTCAGGGTGGCAATCAGCCCCAGCATTTT
TRBV19	TRBD2	TRBJ2-3	once	CASSIGGRMMGDTQYF	TGTGCCAGTAGTATAGGCGGGAGAATGATGGGAGATACGCAGTATTTT
TRBV19	NA	TRBJ2-7	NA	CASSVNRRESHEQYF	TGTGCCAGTAGTGTAAATCGACGGGAGTCCCACGAGCAGTACTTC
TRBV29-1	TRBD2	TRBJ2-1	NA	CSAEGTSGNSYNEQFF	TGCAGCGCCGAGGGGACTAGCGGGAACTCCTACAATGAGCAGTTCTTC
TRBV7-9	TRBD1	TRBJ2-7	NA	CASSWEWDSSYEQYF	TGTGCCAGCAGCTGGGAATGGGACAGCTCCTACGAGCAGTACTTC
TRBV11-2	NA	TRBJ2-7	NA	CASSLDPYEQYF	TGTGCCAGCAGCTTAGACCCTTACGAGCAGTACTTC
TRBV11-2	NA	TRBJ2-7	NA	CASSPSGYEQYF	TGTGCCAGCAGCCCATCCGGCTACGAGCAGTACTTC
TRBV12-5	NA	TRBJ2-7	NA	CASGLGPALDEQYF	TGTGCTAGTGGTTTGGGTCCCGCGTTGGACGAGCAGTACTTC
TRBV14	NA	TRBJ2-3	NA	CASSQGQDGTDTQYF	TGTGCCAGCAGCCAAGGACAGGACGGCACAGATACGCAGTATTTT
TRBV27	TRBD1	TRBJ1-4	NA	CASSLSGTGNEKLFF	TGTGCCAGCAGTTTATCGGGGACAGGGAATGAAAAACTGTTTTTT
TRBV28	NA	TRBJ1-5	NA	CASSLGNQPQHF	TGTGCCAGCAGTTTGGGCAATCAGCCCCAGCATTTT
TRBV10-2	TRBD2	TRBJ2-1	NA	CASSELAGTLNEQFF	TGCGCCAGCAGTGAGCTAGCGGGGACCTTGAATGAGCAGTTCTTC
TRBV7-9	TRBD1	TRBJ2-1	NA	CASSHGQGLYNEQFF	TGTGCCAGCAGCCACGGACAGGGTTTATACAATGAGCAGTTCTTC
TRBV29-1	TRBD2	TRBJ2-2	NA	CSVDAGLETGELFF	TGCAGCGTTGATGCGGGACTAGAAACCGGGGAGCTGTTTTTT
TRBV9	NA	TRBJ2-7	NA	CASSVRTGTSSYEQYF	TGTGCCAGCAGCGTACGTACCGGGACCAGCTCCTACGAGCAGTACTTC
TRBV30	NA	TRBJ2-1	NA	CAWSLAHSYNEQFF	TGTGCCTGGAGTTTGGCTCACTCCTACAATGAGCAGTTCTTC
TRBV25-1	NA	TRBJ2-5	NA	CASSAGLETQYF	TGTGCCAGCAGTGCCGGGCTGGAGACCCAGTACTTC
TRBV27	TRBD2	TRBJ2-7	NA	CASSFLASGSYEQYF	TGTGCCAGCAGTTTCTTAGCTAGCGGCTCCTACGAGCAGTACTTC
TRBV9	NA	TRBJ2-1	NA	CASSVEGQGHNEQFF	TGTGCCAGCAGCGTAGAAGGGCAGGGGCACAATGAGCAGTTCTTC
TRBV7-8	NA	TRBJ2-7	NA	CASSLAGGLAYEQYF	TGTGCCAGCAGCTTAGCTGGGGGACTGGCCTACGAGCAGTACTTC
TRBV11-2	NA	TRBJ2-7	NA	CASDAGAQGWGSYEQYF	TGTGCCAGCGACGCGGGGGCACAGGGTTGGGGATCCTACGAGCAGTACTTC
TRBV28	TRBD2	TRBJ2-7	NA	CATAGVYEQYF	TGTGCCACAGCGGGGGTTTACGAGCAGTACTTC
TRBV7-8	NA	TRBJ2-1	NA	CASSSQGRPFF	TGTGCCAGCAGCTCACAGGGGAGGCCGTTCTTC
TRBV10-2	NA	TRBJ2-2	NA	CASNLRGPNTGELFF	TGCGCCAGCAACCTTCGGGGGCCTAACACCGGGGAGCTGTTTTTT
TRBV5-5	TRBD2	TRBJ2-7	NA	CASSLALTSGRSYEQYF	TGTGCCAGCAGCTTGGCTCTAACTAGCGGGAGATCCTACGAGCAGTACTTC
TRBV5-1	NA	TRBJ1-3	NA	CASSLQGTSSGNTIYF	TGCGCCAGCAGCTTGCAGGGGACCAGCTCTGGAAACACCATATATTTT
TRBV11-2	NA	TRBJ2-7	once	CASTKSPSDEQYF	TGTGCCAGCACCAAAAGCCCCTCGGACGAGCAGTACTTC
TRBV4-3	TRBD1	TRBJ2-3	NA	CASSQGMDRGKDTQYF	TGCGCCAGCAGCCAAGGAATGGACAGGGGGAAAGATACGCAGTATTTT
TRBV28	TRBD2	TRBJ2-3	NA	CASSSGDDGTDTQYF	TGTGCCAGCAGCAGCGGGGACGATGGCACAGATACGCAGTATTTT
TRBV7-2	NA	TRBJ2-7	NA	CASSPAREQYF	TGTGCCAGCAGCCCGGCAAGAGAGCAGTACTTC
TRBV11-2	TRBD2	TRBJ2-2	NA	CASSQGLVGELFF	TGTGCCAGCAGCCAGGGACTAGTCGGGGAGCTGTTTTTT
TRBV11-2	NA	TRBJ1-1	once	CASSPHPEAFF	TGTGCCAGCAGCCCACACCCTGAAGCTTTCTTT
TRBV5-6	NA	TRBJ2-4	NA	CASSLEVWSAKNIQYF	TGTGCCAGCAGCTTGGAGGTATGGAGCGCCAAAAACATTCAGTACTTC
TRBV7-9	NA	TRBJ2-7	NA	CASSLWTSYEQYF	TGTGCCAGCAGCTTGTGGACTTCCTACGAGCAGTACTTC
TRBV5-6	NA	TRBJ2-1	NA	CASSWDNEQFF	TGTGCCAGCAGCTGGGACAATGAGCAGTTCTTC
TRBV5-4	NA	TRBJ1-3	NA	CASSLWEGNTIYF	TGTGCCAGCAGCTTGTGGGAGGGAAACACCATATATTTT
TRBV14	TRBD1	TRBJ2-7	NA	CASSLRRGTGVFSPYEQYF	TGTGCCAGCAGCCTCCGCCGGGGGACAGGGGTTTTTTCTCCCTACGAGCAGTACTTC
TRBV11-2	NA	TRBJ1-1	NA	CASSFQGTEAFF	TGTGCCAGCAGCTTTCAGGGCACTGAAGCTTTCTTT
TRBV5-6	NA	TRBJ2-1	NA	CASSLVDNEQFF	TGTGCCAGCAGCTTGGTTGACAATGAGCAGTTCTTC